The 7 T cell receptor beta chains listed next were all sequenced from one sample in a study of OX40 agonist ivuxolimab in advanced cancers. Sequencing used immunoSEQ multiplex PCR; TCRdb keeps in-frame clones, though not all of them. Among 50,000 to 65,000 clones, less than 95% were seen once, and the ten largest hold approximately 8.3%. The input for sequencing was CD4+ or CD8+ T cells sorted from blood, taken in a trial of the OX40 agonist ivuxolimab. The receptors come from an adult with an advanced solid tumor such as melanoma, head and neck, liver or kidney cancer.

The V gene is TRBV11-3, the J gene TRBJ1-1; TRBD1 might be the D (6 bases). The germline V and J ends were trimmed by 1 base and 1 base, with 13 bases remaining between them. This CDR3 comprises 16 residues. Germline CDR1 reads SGHNT; CDR2 reads YENEEA. The CDR3 reads CASSLGEGTPNTEAFF. CDR3 sequence (DNA): TGTGCCAGCAGCTTAGGGGAGGGGACACCGAACACTGAAGCTTTCTTT.

The chain employs TRBV7-6 and TRBJ2-1; D might be TRBD1 or TRBD2, each matching 6 bases. Trimming pared 5 bases from V and 8 bases from J, leaving 7 bases between. The germline CDR1 and CDR2 sequences are SGHVS and FNYEAQ. This CDR3 comprises 11 residues. CDR3: CASSGGHEQFF. CDR3 bases: TGTGCCAGCAGCGGGGGGCATGAGCAGTTCTTC.

The V and J genes are TRBV12-5 and TRBJ2-2, with TRBD1 matching over 9 bases. The CDR3 is 15 amino acids. With 2 bases clipped from V and 4 bases from J, the junction kept 2 bases outside the gene matches. Germline-derived CDR1 and CDR2 are LGHNT and FRNRAP. CDR3 in amino acids: CASGLMGQGTGELFF. The CDR3 region has the DNA TGTGCTAGTGGTTTGATGGGACAGGGCACCGGGGAGCTGTTTTTT.

This clone has just a few counts. Within the sample, other DNA sequences also encode this same CDR3. V gene TRBV7-9 combines with J gene TRBJ1-5; perhaps TRBD1 as D (6 bases). Germline V gene data show CDR1 as SEHNR and CDR2 as FQNEAQ (reference sequence). V was shortened by 1 base and J by 2 bases, with 6 bases between the two germline ends. The CDR3 runs 14 residues. The chain's CDR3 is CASSLGQGNQPQHF. The CDR3 DNA follows: TGTGCCAGCAGCTTAGGACAGGGCAATCAGCCCCAGCATTTT.

The chain is built from TRBV9 and TRBJ1-1, with a weak D call TRBD1 (6 bases). CDR1 is SGDLS, CDR2 YYNGEE, per germline. The CDR3 is 17 residues long. The ends were cut back, 0 bases at V and 3 bases at J, with 18 bases in the middle. The CDR3 DNA reads TGTGCCAGCAGCGTAGAGGGGGAGGGAATAAAGGACACTGAAGCTTTCTTT. It encodes CASSVEGEGIKDTEAFF.

The rearrangement joins TRBV6-5 to TRBJ2-2, with D possibly being TRBD1 (5 bases). CDR3 length equals 13 residues. CDR1 is MNHEY and CDR2 is SVGAGI in the germline V gene. The ends were cut back, 0 bases at V and 8 bases at J, with 7 bases in the middle. The CDR3 protein is CASSYSGVGELFF. CDR3 bases: TGTGCCAGCAGTTACTCAGGGGTTGGGGAGCTGTTTTTT.

This chain uses TRBV7-9 with TRBJ1-5; TRBD1 aligns across 7 bases. With 4 bases clipped from V and 0 bases from J, the junction kept 3 bases outside the gene matches. Germline CDR1 SEHNR, CDR2 FQNEAQ (reference sequence). The CDR3 has 15 amino acids. The CDR3 region has the DNA TGTGCCAGCAGCTCCGGGACAGCTAGCAATCAGCCCCAGCATTTT. It encodes CASSSGTASNQPQHF.